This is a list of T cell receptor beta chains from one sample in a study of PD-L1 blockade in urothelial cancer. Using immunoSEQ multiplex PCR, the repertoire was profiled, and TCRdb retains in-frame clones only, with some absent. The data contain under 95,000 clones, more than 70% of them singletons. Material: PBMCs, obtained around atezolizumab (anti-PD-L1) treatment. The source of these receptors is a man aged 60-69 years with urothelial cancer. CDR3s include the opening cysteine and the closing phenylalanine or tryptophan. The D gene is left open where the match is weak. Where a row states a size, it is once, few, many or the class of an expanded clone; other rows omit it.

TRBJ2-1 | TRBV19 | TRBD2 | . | TGTGCCAGTAGTAAGCTAGCGGGGGGGGACATGGGGCAGTTCTTC | CASSKLAGGDMGQFF
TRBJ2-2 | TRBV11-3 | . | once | TGTGCCAGCAGCTTAATGGGCCAACGAGGGACCGGGGAGCTGTTTTTT | CASSLMGQRGTGELFF
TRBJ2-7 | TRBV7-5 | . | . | TGTGCCAGAAGCTTGGTAGAGCGGGAGCTATGCTACGAGCAGTACTTC | CARSLVERELCYEQYF
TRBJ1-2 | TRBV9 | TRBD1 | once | TGTGCCAGCAGCGTGGACAGGGGATATGGCTACACCTTC | CASSVDRGYGYTF
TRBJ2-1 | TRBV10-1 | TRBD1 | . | TGCGCCAGTAACGACAGGGGTGGCAATGAGCAGTTCTTC | CASNDRGGNEQFF
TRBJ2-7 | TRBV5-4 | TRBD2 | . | TGTGCCAGCAGCCAGGGACTAGCGGGAAGGTACGAGCAGTACTTC | CASSQGLAGRYEQYF
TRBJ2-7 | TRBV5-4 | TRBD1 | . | TGTGCCAGCAGCCGACAGGGAAACTACGAGCAGTACTTC | CASSRQGNYEQYF
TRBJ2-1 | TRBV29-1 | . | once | TGCAGCGTTACCGGGACACCTGAAAGAGCCTACAATGAGCAGTTCTTC | CSVTGTPERAYNEQFF
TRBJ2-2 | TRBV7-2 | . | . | TGTGCCAGCAGTTTCAAAACAGGGATGAGCACCGGGGAGCTGTTTTTT | CASSFKTGMSTGELFF
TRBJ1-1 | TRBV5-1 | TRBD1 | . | TGCGCCAGCAGCTTGGTCCCGACAGGGTCAGGCACTGAAGCTTTCTTT | CASSLVPTGSGTEAFF
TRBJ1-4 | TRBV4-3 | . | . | TGCGCCAGCAGCCAAGAACCCGGAGGAACTAATGAAAAACTGTTTTTT | CASSQEPGGTNEKLFF
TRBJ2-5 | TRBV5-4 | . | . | TGTGCCAGCAGCTTGGACAGCAAAATCCAAGAGACCCAGTACTTC | CASSLDSKIQETQYF
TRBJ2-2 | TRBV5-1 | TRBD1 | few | TGCGCCAGCAGCCTACCGGGACAGTACACCGGGGAGCTGTTTTTT | CASSLPGQYTGELFF
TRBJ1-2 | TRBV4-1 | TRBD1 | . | TGCGCCAGCAGCCAAGCGACAGGGGAGGGGTATGGCTACACCTTC | CASSQATGEGYGYTF
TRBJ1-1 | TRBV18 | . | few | TGTGCCAGCTCACCAGAAACAGGTGGGAGGATGAACACTGAAGCTTTCTTT | CASSPETGGRMNTEAFF
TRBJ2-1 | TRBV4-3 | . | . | TGCGCCAGCAGCCAGACAAGGCCGAATGAGCAGTTCTTC | CASSQTRPNEQFF
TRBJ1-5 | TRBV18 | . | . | TGTGCCAGCTCACGTAACAGGGAAGGCACCAATCAGCCCCAGCATTTT | CASSRNREGTNQPQHF
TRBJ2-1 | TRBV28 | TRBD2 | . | TGTGCCAGCCGCCCCTCGACTAGCGGGGGCCGGGAGCAGTTCTTC | CASRPSTSGGREQFF
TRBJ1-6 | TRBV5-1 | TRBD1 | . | TGCGCCAGCAGCGTCTCCGGGACAGGGAATTCACCCCTCCACTTT | CASSVSGTGNSPLHF
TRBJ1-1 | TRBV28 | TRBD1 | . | TGTGCCAGCAGAGTGGACAGGCTGAACACTGAAGCTTTCTTT | CASRVDRLNTEAFF
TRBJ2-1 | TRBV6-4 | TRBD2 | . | TGTGCCAGCAGCCGTAGCGGGAGCTCCTACAATGAGCAGTTCTTC | CASSRSGSSYNEQFF
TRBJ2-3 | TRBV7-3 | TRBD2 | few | TGTGCCAGCAGCCTCGGACTAGCGTTCGATACGCAGTATTTT | CASSLGLAFDTQYF
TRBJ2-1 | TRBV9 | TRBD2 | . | TGTGCCAGCAGCGTGTGGACTAGCGAGGACAATGAGCAGTTCTTC | CASSVWTSEDNEQFF
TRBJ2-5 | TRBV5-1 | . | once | TGCGCCAGCAGCTTGAGGTCAGGGGAGAAGGAGACCCAGTACTTC | CASSLRSGEKETQYF
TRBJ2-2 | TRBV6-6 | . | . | TGTGCCAGCAGTTACTCGGTGTCGAGCACCGGGGAGCTGTTTTTT | CASSYSVSSTGELFF
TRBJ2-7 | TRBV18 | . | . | TGTGCCAGCTCAAGGCAGGGTGGCCACGAGCAGTACTTC | CASSRQGGHEQYF
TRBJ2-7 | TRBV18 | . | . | TGTGCCAGCTCACGGACAGATGAGCAGTACTTC | CASSRTDEQYF
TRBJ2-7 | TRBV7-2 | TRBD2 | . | TGTGCCAGCAGCCCTCGGGGGGGACGGGGTGGCGAGCAGTACTTC | CASSPRGGRGGEQYF
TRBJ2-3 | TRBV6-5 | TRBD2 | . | TGTGCCAGCAGCCGAACGGGGGGAAGCACAGATACGCAGTATTTT | CASSRTGGSTDTQYF
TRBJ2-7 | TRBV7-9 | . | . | TGTGCCAGCAGCCCATCCTACGAGCAGTACTTC | CASSPSYEQYF
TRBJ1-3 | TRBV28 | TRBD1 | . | TGTGCCAGCAGTATACCGGGACAGGGCGAATACACCATATATTTT | CASSIPGQGEYTIYF
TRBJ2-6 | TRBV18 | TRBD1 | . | TGTGCCAGCTCACCAATAAGACAGGGTCTCTCTGGGGCCAACGTCCTGACTTTC | CASSPIRQGLSGANVLTF
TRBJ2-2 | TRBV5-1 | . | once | TGCGCCAGCAGCTTGATCACCTATACAGGTTCCGGGGAGCTGTTTTTT | CASSLITYTGSGELFF
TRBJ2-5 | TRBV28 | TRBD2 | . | TGTGCCAGCAGTTTATCCGGGGAGGGGACCCAAGAGACCCAGTACTTC | CASSLSGEGTQETQYF
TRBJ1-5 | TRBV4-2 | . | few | TGTGCCAGCAGCCAAACAGATAGCAATCAGCCCCAGCATTTT | CASSQTDSNQPQHF
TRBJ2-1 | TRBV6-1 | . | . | TGTGCCAGCAGTGAAACTAGATCCTACAATGAGCAGTTCTTC | CASSETRSYNEQFF
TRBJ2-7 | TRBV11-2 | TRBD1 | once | TGTGCCAGCAGCTTAATTAAAGGGGGCACATACGAGCAGTACTTC | CASSLIKGGTYEQYF
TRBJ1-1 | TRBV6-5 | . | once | TGTGCCAGCAGTTACTCGATCTCCAGGGAGAACACTGAAGCTTTCTTT | CASSYSISRENTEAFF
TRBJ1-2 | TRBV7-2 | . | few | TGTGCCAGCAGGGGGGGGCTGAACAATGGCTACACCTTC | CASRGGLNNGYTF
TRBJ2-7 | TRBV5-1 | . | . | TGCGCCAGCAGCGTCGTGAGCGCGAGCTCCTACGAGCAGTACTTC | CASSVVSASSYEQYF
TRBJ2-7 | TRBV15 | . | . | TGTGCCACCAGCAGAGTCGGCGGTTCCTACGAGCAGTACTTC | CATSRVGGSYEQYF
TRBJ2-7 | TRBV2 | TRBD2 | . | TGTGCCCGTAGAACTAGCGGGAGTTCCTACGAGCAGTACTTC | CARRTSGSSYEQYF